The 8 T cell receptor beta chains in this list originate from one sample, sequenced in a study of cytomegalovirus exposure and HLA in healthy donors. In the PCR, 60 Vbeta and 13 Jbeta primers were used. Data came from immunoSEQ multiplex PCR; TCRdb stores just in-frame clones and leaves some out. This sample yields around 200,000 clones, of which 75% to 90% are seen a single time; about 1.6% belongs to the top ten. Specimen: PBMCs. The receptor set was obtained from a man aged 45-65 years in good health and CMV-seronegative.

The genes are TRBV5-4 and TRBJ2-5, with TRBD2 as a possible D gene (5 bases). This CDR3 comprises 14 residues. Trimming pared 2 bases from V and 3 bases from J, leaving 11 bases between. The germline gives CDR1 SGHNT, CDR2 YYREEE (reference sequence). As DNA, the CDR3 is TGTGCCAGCAGCTTTCCGGACGGGAAAGAGACCCAGTACTTC. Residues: CASSFPDGKETQYF.

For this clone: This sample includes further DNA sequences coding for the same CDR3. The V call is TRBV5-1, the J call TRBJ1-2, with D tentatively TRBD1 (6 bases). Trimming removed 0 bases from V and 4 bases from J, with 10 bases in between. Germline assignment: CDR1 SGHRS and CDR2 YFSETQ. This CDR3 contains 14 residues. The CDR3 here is CASSLGQEIYGYTF. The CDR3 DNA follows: TGCGCCAGCAGCTTGGGACAGGAAATCTATGGCTACACCTTC.

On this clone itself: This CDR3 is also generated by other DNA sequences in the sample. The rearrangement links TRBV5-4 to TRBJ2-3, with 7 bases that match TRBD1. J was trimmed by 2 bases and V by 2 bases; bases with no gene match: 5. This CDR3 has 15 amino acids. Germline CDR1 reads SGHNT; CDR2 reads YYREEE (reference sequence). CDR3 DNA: TGTGCCAGCAGCTTCAGACAGGGAGACACAGATACGCAGTATTTT. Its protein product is CASSFRQGDTDTQYF.

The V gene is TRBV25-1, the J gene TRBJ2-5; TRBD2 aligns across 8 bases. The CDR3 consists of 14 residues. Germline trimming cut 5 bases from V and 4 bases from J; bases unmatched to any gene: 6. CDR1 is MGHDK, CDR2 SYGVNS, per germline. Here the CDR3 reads CASSLAGRLETQYF. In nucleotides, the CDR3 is TGTGCCAGCAGTTTAGCGGGGCGCTTAGAGACCCAGTACTTC. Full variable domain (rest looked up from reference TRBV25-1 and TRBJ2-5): EADIYQTPRYLVIGTGKKITLECSQTMGHDKMYWYQQDPGMELHLIHYSYGVNSTEKGDLSSESTVSRIRTEHFPLTLESARPSHTSQYLCASSLAGRLETQYFGPGTRLLVL.

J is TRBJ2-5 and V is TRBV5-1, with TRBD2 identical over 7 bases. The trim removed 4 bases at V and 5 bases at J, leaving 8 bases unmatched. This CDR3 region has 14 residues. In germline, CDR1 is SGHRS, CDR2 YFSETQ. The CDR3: CASSRGAGAETQYF. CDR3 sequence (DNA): TGCGCCAGCAGCCGGGGTGCGGGAGCGGAGACCCAGTACTTC.

The CDR3 nucleotides read TGTGCCAGCAACAACAGGGGGCAGAACACCGGGGAGCTGTTTTTT. Protein sequence: CASNNRGQNTGELFF. The chain joins TRBV6-6 to TRBJ2-2, with TRBD1 matching 9 bases. Per the germline V gene, CDR1 is MNHNY and CDR2 is SVGAGI (reference sequence). The CDR3 covers 15 residues. The ends lost 7 bases at V and 1 base at J; junction bases unmatched: 4.

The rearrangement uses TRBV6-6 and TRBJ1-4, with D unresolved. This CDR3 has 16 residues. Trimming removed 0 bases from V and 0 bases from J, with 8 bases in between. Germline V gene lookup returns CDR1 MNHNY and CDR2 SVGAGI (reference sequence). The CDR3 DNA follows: TGTGCCAGCAGTTACTCAAACAGTGCAACTAATGAAAAACTGTTTTTT. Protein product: CASSYSNSATNEKLFF.

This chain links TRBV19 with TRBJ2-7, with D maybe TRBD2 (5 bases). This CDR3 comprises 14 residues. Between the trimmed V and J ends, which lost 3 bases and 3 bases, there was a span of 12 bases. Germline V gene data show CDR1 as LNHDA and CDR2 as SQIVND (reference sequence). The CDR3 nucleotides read TGTGCCAGTAGTATCGAGCTAGCAGGCTACGAGCAGTACTTC. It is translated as CASSIELAGYEQYF.